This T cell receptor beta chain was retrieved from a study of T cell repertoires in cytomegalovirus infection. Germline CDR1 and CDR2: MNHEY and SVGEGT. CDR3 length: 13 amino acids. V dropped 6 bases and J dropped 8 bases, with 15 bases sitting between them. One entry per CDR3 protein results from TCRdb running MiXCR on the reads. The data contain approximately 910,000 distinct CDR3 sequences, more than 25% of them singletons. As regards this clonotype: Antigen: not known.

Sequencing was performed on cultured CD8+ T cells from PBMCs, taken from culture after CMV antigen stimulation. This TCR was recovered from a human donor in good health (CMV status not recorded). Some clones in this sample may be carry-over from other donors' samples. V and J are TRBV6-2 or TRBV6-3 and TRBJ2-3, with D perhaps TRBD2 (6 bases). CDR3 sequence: CASSGTSQSTQYF. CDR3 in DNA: TGTGCCAGCAGCGGGACTTCACAGAGTACGCAGTATTTT.